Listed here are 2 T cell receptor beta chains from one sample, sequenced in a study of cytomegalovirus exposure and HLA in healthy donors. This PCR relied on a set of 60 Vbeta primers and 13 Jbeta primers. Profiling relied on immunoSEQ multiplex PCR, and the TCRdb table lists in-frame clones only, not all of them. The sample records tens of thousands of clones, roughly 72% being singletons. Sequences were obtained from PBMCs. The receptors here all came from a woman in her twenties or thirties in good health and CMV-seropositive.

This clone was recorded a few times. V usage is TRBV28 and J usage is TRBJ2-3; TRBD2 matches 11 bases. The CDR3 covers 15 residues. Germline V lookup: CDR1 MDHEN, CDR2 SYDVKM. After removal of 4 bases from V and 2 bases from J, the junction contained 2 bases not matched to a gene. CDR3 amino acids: CASSSGLAVTDTQYF. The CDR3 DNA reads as TGTGCCAGCAGTTCGGGACTAGCGGTCACAGATACGCAGTATTTT.

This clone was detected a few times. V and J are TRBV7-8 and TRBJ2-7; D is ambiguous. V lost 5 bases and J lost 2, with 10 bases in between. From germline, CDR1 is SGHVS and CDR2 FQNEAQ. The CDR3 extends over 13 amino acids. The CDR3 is CASSQRLTYEQYF. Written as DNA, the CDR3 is TGTGCCAGCAGCCAAAGACTCACCTACGAGCAGTACTTC.